This record concerns one TCR beta chain sequence. No antigen is known for it. Researchers ran the PCR with 60 Vbeta and 13 Jbeta primers. Measured with immunoSEQ multiplex PCR; TCRdb has only the in-frame clones, and not every one. The table lists 150,000 or so clones, roughly four fifths of them singletons, with approximately 3.1% in the top ten. This record belongs to a study of cytomegalovirus exposure and HLA in healthy donors. Findings and caveats of the study: The classifier was said to identify cytomegalovirus status with high specificity and sensitivity. One cluster of highly shared sequence variants probably arose as a sequencing artifact.

This TCR was recovered from a middle-aged woman in good health and CMV-seronegative. Sample: PBMCs.

CDR3 region: CASSFGSGGGTDTQYF. CDR3 sequence (DNA): TGCGCCAGCAGCTTTGGGAGCGGGGGGGGCACAGATACGCAGTATTTT. The chain links TRBV5-1 to TRBJ2-3, with 10 bases lining up with TRBD2. The CDR3 totals 16 residues. CDR1 and CDR2 from the germline V gene are SGHRS and YFSETQ. Trimming at V came to 2 bases and at J to 1 base, leaving 4 bases not matched to a gene.